The present entry profiles one T cell receptor (beta chain) with its context. Its matching antigen is unknown. Profiled with immunoSEQ multiplex PCR; TCRdb holds only in-frame clones, not every one. The table lists 150,000 to 200,000 clones, approximately 94% of them singletons. These data originate in a study of T cell responses to AZD1222 COVID-19 vaccine. Findings and caveats of the study: Baseline seropositivity characterized only a handful of AZD1222 recipients.

This sample comprised peripheral blood, obtained on day 0 of AZD1222 vaccination. This receptor was obtained from an adult in good health.

The CDR3 bases are TGTGCCAGCAGTTTACTTGGGACAGGCTACGGCTACACCTTC. Amino acids: CASSLLGTGYGYTF. The chain uses TRBV27 and TRBJ1-2; 8 nucleotides align to TRBD1. Germline CDR1 reads MNHEY; CDR2 reads SMNVEV (reference sequence). The V and J ends lost 2 bases and 8 bases, in that order; junction bases with no gene match: 7. The CDR3 runs 14 residues.